The TCR beta chain under discussion was sequenced for a study of blood T cells in healthy people across ages. Findings of the study overall: Strong correlation was found linking TCR beta diversity to naive T cell percentage.

V was cut by 8 bases and J by 3 bases, with 8 bases left in between. CDR1 and CDR2 from the germline V gene are SEHNR and FQNEAQ (reference sequence). This CDR3 has 12 residues. As to this clonotype: The antigen is unknown.

A second about 6 to 12 cycle PCR used barcoded and J-beta primers. Every cDNA molecule bore a tag from a template-switch adaptor containing 12 random nucleotides. Via MiXCR, TCRdb re-called the 5' RACE reads, giving one row per CDR3 protein. Of 1.8 million or so distinct CDR3 sequences in the sample, about two fifths were seen once. This rearrangement joins TRBV7-9 to TRBJ1-5, with D possibly being TRBD1 (5 bases). Sequencing used blood. This clonotype was sampled from a human donor in good health. CDR3 DNA sequence: TGTGCCAGCTCGGGGGACAATCAGCCCCAGCATTTT. It is translated as CASSGDNQPQHF. The complete variable domain, with remaining parts taken from reference TRBV7-9 and TRBJ1-5, reads DTGVSQNPRHKITKRGQNVTFRCDPISEHNRLYWYRQTLGQGPEFLTYFQNEAQLEKSRLLSDRFSAERPKGSFSTLEIQRTEQGDSAMYLCASSGDNQPQHFGDGTRLSIL.